Below, 29 T cell receptor beta chains from the same sample are listed, as sequenced in a study of CD8 T cells in Susac syndrome. When the RNA was reverse transcribed, random hexamers were used with an input of about 0.45 to 1 ug. TCRdb itself ran the immunoSEQ multiplex PCR reads through MiXCR, one entry per CDR3 protein. The data contain 150,000 to 200,000 distinct CDR3 sequences, more than 85% of them singletons. Specimen: CD8+ T cells from PBMCs. The receptors shown here come from a human donor with Susac syndrome.

V is TRBV25-1 and J is TRBJ1-4; 7 nucleotides align to TRBD1. The CDR3 runs 18 residues. The germline gives CDR1 MGHDK, CDR2 SYGVNS. V dropped 3 bases and J dropped 8; count of bases not matched to a gene: 18. CDR3 nucleotide sequence: TGTGCCAGCAGTGAGTCTCAGGGGGATTTCCTCTTTGGGGAAAAACTGTTTTTT. Its translation: CASSESQGDFLFGEKLFF.

J is TRBJ2-7 and V is TRBV7-2; possible D gene TRBD1, 5 bases. The CDR3 has 14 amino acids. V lost 5 bases to trimming and J lost 2 bases, with 13 bases between them. Germline V gene data show CDR1 as SGHTA and CDR2 as FQGNSA. The CDR3 sequence is CASSVVGATYEQYF. CDR3 nucleotide sequence: TGTGCCAGCAGCGTAGTAGGGGCAACCTACGAGCAGTACTTC. Using reference TRBV7-2 and TRBJ2-7 for the parts outside the CDR3, the full variable domain is GAGVSQSPSNKVTEKGKDVELRCDPISGHTALYWYRQSLGQGLEFLIYFQGNSAPDKSGLPSDRFSAERTGGSVSTLTIQRTQQEDSAVYLCASSVVGATYEQYFGPGTRLTVT.

J is TRBJ2-5 and V is TRBV18; 10 bases map to TRBD1. The CDR3 is 16 amino acids. Germline V gene data show CDR1 as KGHSH and CDR2 as LQKENI. With 0 bases clipped from V and 4 bases from J, the junction kept 5 bases outside the gene matches. The CDR3 bases are TGTGCCAGCTCACCACCGACCGGGACAGGGGTAGAGACCCAGTACTTC. Protein sequence: CASSPPTGTGVETQYF.

This chain connects TRBV11-2 to TRBJ1-1; D is uncertain. This CDR3 contains 12 residues. Germline V gene lookup returns CDR1 SGHAT and CDR2 FQNNGV. V was shortened by 0 bases and J by 8 bases, with 7 bases between the two germline ends. This CDR3 reads CASSLETNEAFF. The CDR3 bases are TGTGCCAGCAGCTTAGAAACCAACGAAGCTTTCTTT.

The chain joins TRBV9 to TRBJ1-1; D is uncertain. V was trimmed by 2 bases and J by 1 base, leaving 6 bases between them. This CDR3 has 13 amino acids. From germline, CDR1 is SGDLS and CDR2 YYNGEE. The CDR3 loop reads CASSVKENTEAFF. DNA of the CDR3: TGTGCCAGCAGCGTGAAGGAGAACACTGAAGCTTTCTTT.

The V and J genes are TRBV4-1 and TRBJ2-3; D is uncertain. Germline values: CDR1 MGHRA, CDR2 YSYEKL. Trimming shortened V by 4 bases and J by 0 bases, and 17 bases separated the two germline ends. The CDR3 contains 17 residues. The CDR3 DNA follows: TGCGCCAGCAGCCCAACGGGCCCGTCTACTAGCACAGATACGCAGTATTTT. As protein: CASSPTGPSTSTDTQYF.

The chain joins TRBV7-6 to TRBJ2-1, with 7 positions matching TRBD2. V shed 1 base and J 4 bases; nucleotides not matched to a gene: 4. The CDR3 sequence is 15 residues long. Germline assignment: CDR1 SGHVS and CDR2 FNYEAQ. CDR3 DNA sequence: TGTGCCAGCAGCTTAGTTGCGGGAGAGTACAATGAGCAGTTCTTC. This codes for CASSLVAGEYNEQFF.

Here the CDR3 reads CASSLSSPEAFF. The CDR3 region has the DNA TGTGCCAGCAGTTTAAGTTCACCTGAAGCTTTCTTT. The rearrangement joins TRBV12-3 or TRBV12-4 to TRBJ1-1; D is unclear. CDR3 size: 12 residues. The V end was cut by 2 bases, the J end by 6 bases, with 7 bases between.

This chain links TRBV27 with TRBJ1-1, with TRBD1 as a possible D gene (5 bases). This CDR3 has 15 residues. Trimming stripped 5 bases from V and 0 bases from J, with 13 bases between. From germline, CDR1 is MNHEY and CDR2 SMNVEV (reference sequence). The DNA for the CDR3 is TGTGCCAGCAGTCCCCCCGACAGCTTGAACACTGAAGCTTTCTTT. The encoded protein is CASSPPDSLNTEAFF.

The chain links TRBV7-6 to TRBJ2-7, with D perhaps TRBD1 or TRBD2 (6 bases each). Germline CDR1 SGHVS, CDR2 FNYEAQ. V lost 0 bases and J 2 bases, leaving 14 bases between the germline ends. This CDR3 contains 16 residues. The CDR3 protein is CASSLAGGSTAYEQYF. Here the CDR3 DNA reads TGTGCCAGCAGCTTAGCAGGGGGGTCAACAGCCTACGAGCAGTACTTC.

This chain joins TRBV15 and TRBJ2-2, with 7 bases that match TRBD2. The CDR3 totals 14 residues. Germline V gene lookup returns CDR1 LNHNV and CDR2 YYDKDF (reference sequence). J lost 5 bases, V lost 7 bases, and 7 bases had no gene match. The CDR3 reads CATTWREGTGELFF. In DNA, the CDR3 is TGTGCCACCACATGGAGGGAGGGAACCGGGGAGCTGTTTTTT.

The rearrangement links TRBV7-3 to TRBJ1-1; 9 bases match TRBD1. The V gene's germline CDR1 is SGHTA and CDR2 FQGTGA. Trimming at V came to 1 base and at J to 4 bases, leaving 4 bases not matched to a gene. CDR3 length equals 15 residues. The CDR3 loop reads CASSLMGQGGTEAFF. The DNA for the CDR3 is TGTGCCAGCAGCTTAATGGGACAGGGAGGCACTGAAGCTTTCTTT.

In its sample, this clonotype was seen once. The rearrangement links TRBV3-1 to TRBJ2-7; 10 bases fit TRBD2. The CDR3 runs to 15 residues. The trim removed 6 bases at V and 5 bases at J, leaving 10 bases unmatched. CDR1 and CDR2 from the germline V gene are LGHDT and YNNKEL (reference sequence). The CDR3 region is CASSPPSGSVHEQYF. The CDR3, as DNA: TGTGCCAGCAGTCCCCCTAGCGGGAGTGTCCACGAGCAGTACTTC.

The rearrangement links TRBV27 to TRBJ2-1; the D gene is possibly TRBD1 (5 bases). The germline gives CDR1 MNHEY, CDR2 SMNVEV (reference sequence). The V end was cut by 9 bases, the J end by 8 bases, with 14 bases between. This CDR3 comprises 12 residues. The CDR3 DNA is TGTGCCAGATCCGATCAGGGCTATGAGCAGTTCTTC. As protein: CARSDQGYEQFF.

In its sample, this clonotype was seen a few times. The chain combines TRBV5-6 with TRBJ2-7; TRBD1 is a possible D gene (6 bases). Germline-derived CDR1 and CDR2 are SGHDT and YYEEEE. V was clipped by 0 bases and J by 7 bases, with 11 bases between them. CDR3 length: 13 amino acids. This CDR3 reads CASSLGAGDEQYF. The CDR3 DNA reads TGTGCCAGCAGCTTGGGGGCAGGGGATGAGCAGTACTTC.

This clonotype was seen only a few times. The chain is built from TRBV11-2 and TRBJ2-1; D remains ambiguous. The CDR3 has 12 amino acids. With 5 bases removed from V and 3 bases from J, the gap between germline ends came to 5 bases. Germline-derived CDR1 and CDR2 are SGHAT and FQNNGV. The CDR3 coding sequence is TGTGCCAGCAGCCGCGACTACAATGAGCAGTTCTTC. Its translation: CASSRDYNEQFF.

CDR3 in amino acids: CASSLAGVVLETQYF. The CDR3 DNA follows: TGTGCCAGCAGCCTAGCGGGAGTGGTATTGGAGACCCAGTACTTC. J is TRBJ2-5 and V is TRBV6-5, with 10 bases aligning to TRBD2. Germline assignment: CDR1 MNHEY and CDR2 SVGAGI. V was clipped by 6 bases and J by 5 bases; unmatched bases: 9. This CDR3 region has 15 residues.

J is TRBJ2-7 and V is TRBV4-2; the D call may be TRBD1 or TRBD2 (5 bases each). Trimming shortened V by 0 bases and J by 0 bases, and 18 bases separated the two germline ends. The CDR3 extends over 18 amino acids. CDR1 and CDR2 (germline): LGHNA, YNFKEQ. CDR3 coding DNA: TGTGCCAGCAGCCAAGAACTCTCTTCCCGGGACGACTCCTACGAGCAGTACTTC. Protein: CASSQELSSRDDSYEQYF.

V is TRBV24-1 and J is TRBJ2-2; D gene unclear. V shed 0 bases and J shed 4 bases, with 8 bases lying between them. Germline loops: CDR1 KGHDR, CDR2 SFDVKD. This CDR3 contains 15 residues. CDR3 loop: CATSDLGDSTGELFF. The CDR3 DNA reads TGTGCCACCAGTGATTTGGGGGATTCCACCGGGGAGCTGTTTTTT.

CDR3 region: CASGPPGTENTGELFF. The CDR3 region has the DNA TGTGCTAGTGGTCCCCCCGGGACAGAGAACACCGGGGAGCTGTTTTTT. This chain links TRBV12-5 with TRBJ2-2, with 7 bases identical to TRBD1. The CDR3 is 16 amino acids. V was pared by 5 bases and J by 1 base, with 7 bases of the junction left unmatched. Germline values: CDR1 LGHNT, CDR2 FRNRAP.

The V and J genes are TRBV7-9 and TRBJ2-2, with D maybe TRBD1 (5 bases). V shed 5 bases and J shed 1 base, with 14 bases lying between them. CDR1 is SEHNR, CDR2 FQNEAQ, per germline (reference sequence). The CDR3 loop spans 16 amino acids. The CDR3 sequence is CASSLDSDRNTGELFF. The CDR3 DNA reads TGTGCCAGCAGCCTCGACAGTGATAGGAACACCGGGGAGCTGTTTTTT.

The chain employs TRBV2 and TRBJ2-1, with TRBD2 matching over 8 bases. Germline CDR1 and CDR2: SNHLY and FYNNEI. The length of the CDR3 is 15 residues. J lost 3 bases, V lost 6 bases, and 7 bases had no gene match. The CDR3 protein is CASRGSGGGYNEQFF. The CDR3 region has the DNA TGTGCCAGCAGGGGGAGCGGGGGTGGCTACAATGAGCAGTTCTTC.

The rearrangement joins TRBV7-9 to TRBJ2-2; 9 bases align to TRBD2. The CDR3 is made up of 16 amino acids. CDR1 is SEHNR and CDR2 is FQNEAQ in the germline V gene (reference sequence). V lost 5 bases and J lost 3; bases outside the gene matches: 7. The CDR3 DNA reads TGTGCCAGCAGCCCCATTAGCGGGGGCGACACCGGGGAGCTGTTTTTT. Protein sequence: CASSPISGGDTGELFF.

The sample holds one count of this clonotype. The chain joins TRBV9 to TRBJ1-1, with 7 bases fitting TRBD1. Germline V gives CDR1 SGDLS, CDR2 YYNGEE. V gave up 4 bases and J gave up 3 bases; unmatched junction bases: 12. The CDR3 totals 16 residues. The CDR3 reads CASSLGQDRVDTEAFF. CDR3 bases: TGTGCCAGCAGCTTAGGGCAAGACAGGGTCGACACTGAAGCTTTCTTT. The full variable domain, with the rest looked up from reference TRBV9 and TRBJ1-1, is DSGVTQTPKHLITATGQRVTLRCSPRSGDLSVYWYQQSLDQGLQFLIQYYNGEERAKGNILERFSAQQFPDLHSELNLSSLELGDSALYFCASSLGQDRVDTEAFFGQGTRLTVV.

V gene TRBV4-1 combines with J gene TRBJ2-7, with D tentatively TRBD2 (6 bases). V shed 8 bases and J shed 3 bases, with 14 bases lying between them. The CDR3 is 13 amino acids. In germline, CDR1 is MGHRA, CDR2 YSYEKL. The CDR3 is CASRGTDLYEQYF. The CDR3 coding sequence is TGCGCCAGCCGGGGGACGGACCTCTACGAGCAGTACTTC.

A few counts support this clonotype. The chain carries TRBV6-1 and TRBJ2-5, with D possibly being TRBD1 or TRBD2 (6 bases each). Germline V lookup: CDR1 MNHNS, CDR2 SASEGT. V was clipped by 8 bases and J by 5 bases, with 15 bases between them. The CDR3 contains 13 residues. The CDR3 coding sequence is TGTGCCAGCTCTTGGGGGGCAAGTGAGACCCAGTACTTC. Amino acids: CASSWGASETQYF.

The V and J genes are TRBV6-5 and TRBJ2-1; 9 nucleotides line up with TRBD1. The CDR3 has 15 amino acids. The germline V gene encodes CDR1 MNHEY and CDR2 SVGAGI. V shed 6 bases and J 2 bases; nucleotides not matched to a gene: 5. CDR3 nucleotides: TGTGCCAGCAGAGGGACAGGGTTTGCCTACAATGAGCAGTTCTTC. This translates into CASRGTGFAYNEQFF.

This chain connects TRBV27 to TRBJ2-7; the match to TRBD1 covers 8 bases. J was trimmed by 3 bases and V by 5 bases; bases with no gene match: 9. Germline V lookup: CDR1 MNHEY, CDR2 SMNVEV (reference sequence). The CDR3 is made up of 15 amino acids. The CDR3 here is CASSPDRGLNYEQYF. The CDR3 nucleotides are TGTGCCAGCAGTCCAGACAGGGGCCTAAACTACGAGCAGTACTTC.

The chain carries TRBV29-1 and TRBJ1-3, with no clear D. Trimming removed 7 bases at V and 0 bases at J, with 4 bases between. Germline V lookup: CDR1 SQVTM, CDR2 ANQGSEA. The CDR3 is 11 amino acids. The CDR3 region has the DNA TGCAGCGCCTCCTCTGGAAACACCATATATTTT. This codes for CSASSGNTIYF.